The 22 T cell receptor beta chains in this list originate from one sample, sequenced in a study of T-cell memory formation after mild COVID-19. TCRdb reprocessed the 5' RACE reads via MiXCR and lists one record per CDR3 protein. The top ten clones hold approximately 13% of a sample with approximately 350,000 distinct CDR3 sequences, over 25% of them seen once. Sequenced: PBMCs or a T cell subset sorted from them (not recorded which). The receptors shown here come from an adult woman who had mild COVID-19 (a few samples of this study predate the infection). Cell type and time point are not known.

The V call is TRBV7-3, the J call TRBJ2-4; tentative D call: TRBD2 (6 bases). The germline V gene encodes CDR1 SGHTA and CDR2 FQGTGA. The CDR3 covers 15 residues. Trimming removed 0 bases at V and 4 bases at J, with 10 bases between. CDR3 in DNA: TGTGCCAGCAGCTTAACGGGGGGATCTAAAAACATTCAGTACTTC. Translating it yields CASSLTGGSKNIQYF.

V and J are TRBV11-1 and TRBJ2-2, with D unresolved. The CDR3 runs 13 residues. The germline V gene encodes CDR1 SGHAT and CDR2 FQDESV (reference sequence). V dropped 7 bases and J dropped 5 bases, with 11 bases sitting between them. The CDR3, as DNA: TGTGCCAGCACCGAGCTGGGGACCGGGGAGCTGTTTTTT. It yields the protein CASTELGTGELFF.

The V gene is TRBV7-3, the J gene TRBJ2-3; D not certain. CDR1 is SGHTA and CDR2 is FQGTGA in the germline V gene. The CDR3 has 14 residues. V lost 6 bases and J lost 0, with 10 bases in between. DNA of the CDR3: TGTGCCAGCAGTCCCAGCGAGAGCACAGATACGCAGTATTTT. As protein: CASSPSESTDTQYF.

The chain has TRBV5-1 and TRBJ2-1, with no clear D. Germline CDR1 is SGHRS and CDR2 is YFSETQ. Trimming cost V 4 bases and J 4 bases, with 12 bases left between them. This CDR3 spans 14 amino acids. The CDR3 reads CASSPSDGYNEQFF. CDR3 sequence (DNA): TGCGCCAGCAGCCCCAGCGACGGGTACAATGAGCAGTTCTTC. The full variable domain, in which reference TRBV5-1 and TRBJ2-1 provide the parts outside the CDR3, is KAGVTQTPRYLIKTRGQQVTLSCSPISGHRSVSWYQQTPGQGLQFLFEYFSETQRNKGNFPGRFSGRQFSNSRSEMNVSTLELGDSALYLCASSPSDGYNEQFFGPGTRLTVL.

This clonotype was seen more than once but under ten times. The chain uses TRBV5-1 and TRBJ2-1, with 14 bases fitting TRBD2. The CDR3 covers 15 residues. Germline CDR1 is SGHRS and CDR2 is YFSETQ. Germline trimming cut 4 bases from V and 7 bases from J; bases unmatched to any gene: 4. The CDR3 nucleotides read TGCGCCAGCAGCCTGGGACTAGCGGGAGCAAATGAGCAGTTCTTC. This codes for CASSLGLAGANEQFF.

This clonotype has a handful of counts. J is TRBJ2-4 and V is TRBV21-1; the table's D gene call, TRBD1, was not cross checked with the DNA. TRBV21-1 is listed as a pseudogene. CDR3 length: 13 amino acids. The CDR3 spells CASARGRGNIQYF. CDR3 nucleotide sequence: TGTGCCAGCGCCCGGGGTCGGGGAAACATTCAGTACTTC.

V and J are TRBV6-5 and TRBJ2-4; TRBD1 matches 8 bases. V was clipped by 4 bases and J by 6 bases; unmatched bases: 8. This CDR3 is built from 15 residues. Germline V CDR1 and CDR2: MNHEY, SVGAGI. The CDR3 sequence is CASSSRTGRGNIQYF. CDR3 nucleotide sequence: TGTGCCAGCAGTTCCAGGACAGGGCGGGGAAACATTCAGTACTTC.

This clonotype was counted a few times. The rearrangement joins TRBV6-5 to TRBJ1-2; D might be TRBD1 (5 bases). The V end was cut by 2 bases, the J end by 8 bases, with 15 bases between. The CDR3 is 14 residues long. Germline V gives CDR1 MNHEY, CDR2 SVGAGI. CDR3 protein: CASSYKWDLGGYTF. The CDR3 coding sequence is TGTGCCAGCAGTTACAAGTGGGACCTGGGAGGCTACACCTTC.

Only a few counts were recorded for this clonotype. The J gene is TRBJ2-3, the V gene TRBV5-1; 8 bases match TRBD1. V was clipped by 5 bases and J by 5 bases; unmatched bases: 7. The CDR3 has 14 amino acids. Germline loops: CDR1 SGHRS, CDR2 YFSETQ. This CDR3 reads CASSSRDRIDTQYF. In DNA form, the CDR3 reads TGCGCCAGCAGTAGTCGGGACAGGATAGATACGCAGTATTTT.

The chain recombines TRBV30 with TRBJ2-1, with TRBD1 matching over 7 bases. CDR1 and CDR2 from the germline V gene are GTSNPN and SVGIG (reference sequence). V lost 3 bases and J lost 5; bases outside the gene matches: 10. The CDR3 is 15 amino acids. CDR3 nucleotide sequence: TGTGCCTGGAGCGGACAGGCAATACAAGACAATGAGCAGTTCTTC. Its translation is CAWSGQAIQDNEQFF.

The chain recombines TRBV30 with TRBJ1-2; perhaps TRBD1 as D (5 bases). Trimming took off 0 bases at V and 4 bases at J, with 15 bases between the two ends. This CDR3 has 15 amino acids. CDR1 and CDR2 from the germline V gene are GTSNPN and SVGIG (reference sequence). CDR3 sequence: CAWSVLYGQGYGYTF. In DNA, the CDR3 is TGTGCCTGGAGTGTACTCTACGGACAAGGCTATGGCTACACCTTC.

V is TRBV24-1 and J is TRBJ2-7; no clear D. Germline V gene lookup returns CDR1 KGHDR and CDR2 SFDVKD. Between the trimmed V and J ends, which lost 5 bases and 3 bases, there was a span of 7 bases. CDR3 length equals 12 residues. The CDR3 spells CATSGAGYEQYF. CDR3 DNA sequence: TGTGCCACCAGTGGGGCCGGCTACGAGCAGTACTTC.

This clonotype was seen at least ten times. V gene TRBV12-3 or TRBV12-4 combines with J gene TRBJ2-7; no definite D call. The CDR3 loop spans 13 amino acids. V was clipped by 6 bases and J by 0 bases, with 9 bases between them. CDR3 amino acids: CASSPTSSYEQYF. The CDR3 nucleotides read TGTGCCAGCAGCCCCACCAGCTCCTACGAGCAGTACTTC.

CDR3 sequence: CASSHGLAGGTQETQYF. DNA for the CDR3: TGTGCCAGCAGCCATGGACTAGCGGGGGGAACCCAAGAGACCCAGTACTTC. The chain carries TRBV7-3 and TRBJ2-5; TRBD2 matches at 14 bases. CDR3 length equals 17 residues. V lost 5 bases, J lost 1 base, and 6 bases stayed unmatched. Germline lookup yields CDR1 SGHTA and CDR2 FQGTGA.

The chain links TRBV7-2 to TRBJ2-1, with 10 bases that match TRBD2. CDR3 length: 16 residues. CDR1 and CDR2 from the germline V gene are SGHTA and FQGNSA. V was clipped by 5 bases and J by 7 bases; unmatched bases: 11. CDR3 loop: CASSPSAGGPGNEQFF. CDR3 in DNA: TGTGCCAGCAGCCCTTCAGCGGGGGGGCCTGGAAATGAGCAGTTCTTC.

The chain combines TRBV11-2 with TRBJ2-1; 7 bases agree with TRBD2. Per germline, CDR1 SGHAT and CDR2 FQNNGV. The junction had 6 bases not matched to a gene; V was cut back by 9 bases and J by 4 bases. This CDR3 comprises 13 residues. CDR3 sequence: CASKASGYNEQFF. As DNA, the CDR3 is TGTGCCAGTAAGGCTAGCGGTTACAATGAGCAGTTCTTC.

In its sample, this clonotype was seen a few times. The V gene is TRBV5-4, the J gene TRBJ2-1; D remains unclear. The CDR3 has 13 amino acids. Deletions cut 1 base from V and 9 bases from J, with 11 bases between. CDR1 is SGHNT and CDR2 is YYREEE in the germline V gene (reference sequence). The CDR3 DNA reads TGTGCCAGCAGCTTGTCTAGTTATAGTGAGCAGTTCTTC. This encodes CASSLSSYSEQFF.

This clonotype was seen at least ten times. The chain combines TRBV10-2 with TRBJ2-7; D is unclear. The CDR3 runs to 13 residues. Between the trimmed V and J ends, which lost 6 bases and 0 bases, there was a span of 9 bases. CDR1 is WSHSY and CDR2 is SAAADI in the germline V gene. The CDR3 DNA is TGCGCCAGCAGCCCCCTGGGCTCCTACGAGCAGTACTTC. The encoded protein is CASSPLGSYEQYF.

This clonotype has more than one count but fewer than ten. The chain couples TRBV7-2 to TRBJ2-5; a possible D gene is TRBD2 (5 bases). With 3 bases removed from V and 2 bases from J, the gap between germline ends came to 13 bases. From germline, CDR1 is SGHTA and CDR2 FQGNSA. The CDR3 consists of 15 residues. The CDR3 DNA is TGTGCCAGCAGCTTCACTACCGGGGTTCAAGAGACCCAGTACTTC. Translation: CASSFTTGVQETQYF.

The chain recombines TRBV12-3 or TRBV12-4 with TRBJ2-7; TRBD2 matches 7 bases. Trimming removed 0 bases from V and 2 bases from J; junction bases left unmatched: 7. The CDR3 length is 16 residues. CDR3 nucleotide sequence: TGTGCCAGCAGTTTAGCGATGGCGGGGGTGGCCTACGAGCAGTACTTC. Amino acids: CASSLAMAGVAYEQYF.

The chain carries TRBV20-1 and TRBJ2-2; TRBD1 agrees at 9 bases. This CDR3 comprises 16 residues. Germline values: CDR1 DFQATT, CDR2 SNEGSKA (reference sequence). The V gene end was trimmed by 0 bases and the J gene end by 6 bases; junction bases not matched to a gene: 8. Here the CDR3 reads CSARDERTGAAGELFF. The CDR3 DNA sequence: TGCAGTGCTAGAGATGAGAGGACAGGGGCTGCCGGGGAGCTGTTTTTT.

This clonotype came up many times. The genes are TRBV12-3 or TRBV12-4 and TRBJ1-5, with unresolved D. This CDR3 comprises 17 residues. The ends were cut back, 3 bases at V and 6 bases at J, with 21 bases in the middle. The CDR3 protein is CASSLGDPGIAGQPQHF. For the CDR3, the DNA is TGTGCCAGCAGTTTGGGCGATCCGGGAATTGCGGGTCAGCCCCAGCATTTT.